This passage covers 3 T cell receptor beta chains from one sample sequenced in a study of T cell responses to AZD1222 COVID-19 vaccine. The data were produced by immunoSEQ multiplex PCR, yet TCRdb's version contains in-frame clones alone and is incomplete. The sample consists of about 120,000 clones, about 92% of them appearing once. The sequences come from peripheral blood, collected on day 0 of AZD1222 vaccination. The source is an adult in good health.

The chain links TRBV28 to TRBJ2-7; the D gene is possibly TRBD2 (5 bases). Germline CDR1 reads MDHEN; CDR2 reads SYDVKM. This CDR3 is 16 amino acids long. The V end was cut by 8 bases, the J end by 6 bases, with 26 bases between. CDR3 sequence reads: CASPPGSAIKPGEQYF. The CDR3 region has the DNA TGTGCCAGCCCTCCCGGTAGCGCGATAAAACCGGGCGAGCAGTACTTC.

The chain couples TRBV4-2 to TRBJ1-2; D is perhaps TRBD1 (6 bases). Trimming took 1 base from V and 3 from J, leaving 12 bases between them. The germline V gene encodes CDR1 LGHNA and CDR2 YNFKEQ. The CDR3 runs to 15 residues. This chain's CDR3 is CASSQVAGEHYGYTF. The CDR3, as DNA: TGTGCCAGCAGCCAAGTCGCAGGGGAACACTATGGCTACACCTTC.

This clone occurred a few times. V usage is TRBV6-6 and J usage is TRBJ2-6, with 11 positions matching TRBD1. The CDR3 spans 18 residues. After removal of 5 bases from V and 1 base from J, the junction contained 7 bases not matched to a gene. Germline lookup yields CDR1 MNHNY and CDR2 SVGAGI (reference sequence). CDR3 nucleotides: TGTGCCAGCAGTCCGTCCGGGACAGGGGGGTCTGGGGCCAACGTCCTGACTTTC. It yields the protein CASSPSGTGGSGANVLTF.